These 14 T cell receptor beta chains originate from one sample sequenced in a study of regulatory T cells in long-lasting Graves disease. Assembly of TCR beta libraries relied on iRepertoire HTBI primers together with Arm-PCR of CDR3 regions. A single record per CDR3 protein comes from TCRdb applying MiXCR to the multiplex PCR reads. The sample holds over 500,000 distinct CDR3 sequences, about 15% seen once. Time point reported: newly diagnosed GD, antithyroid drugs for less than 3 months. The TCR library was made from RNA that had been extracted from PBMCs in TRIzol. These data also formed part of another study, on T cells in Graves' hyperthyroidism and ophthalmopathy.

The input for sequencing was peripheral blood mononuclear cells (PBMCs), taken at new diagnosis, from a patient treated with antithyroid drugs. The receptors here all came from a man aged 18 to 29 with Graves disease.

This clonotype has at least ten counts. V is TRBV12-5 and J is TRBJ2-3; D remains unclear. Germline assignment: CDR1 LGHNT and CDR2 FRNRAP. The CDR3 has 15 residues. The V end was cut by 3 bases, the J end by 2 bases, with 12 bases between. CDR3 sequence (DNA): TGTGCTAGTGGTTTCCTAGACTCGACCACAGATACGCAGTATTTT. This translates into CASGFLDSTTDTQYF.

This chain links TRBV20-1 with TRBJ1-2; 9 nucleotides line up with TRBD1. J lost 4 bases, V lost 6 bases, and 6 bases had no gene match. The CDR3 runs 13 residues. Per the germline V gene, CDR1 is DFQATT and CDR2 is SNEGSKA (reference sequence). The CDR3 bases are TGCAGTGCCAGGACAGGGGTGAGCTATGGCTACACCTTC. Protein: CSARTGVSYGYTF.

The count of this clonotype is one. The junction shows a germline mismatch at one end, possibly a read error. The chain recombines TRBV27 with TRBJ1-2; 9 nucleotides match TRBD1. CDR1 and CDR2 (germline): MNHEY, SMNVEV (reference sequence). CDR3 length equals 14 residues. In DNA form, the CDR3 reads TGTGCCAGCACCCGGACAGGGGCCGACTATGGCCACACCTTC. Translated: CASTRTGADYGHTF.

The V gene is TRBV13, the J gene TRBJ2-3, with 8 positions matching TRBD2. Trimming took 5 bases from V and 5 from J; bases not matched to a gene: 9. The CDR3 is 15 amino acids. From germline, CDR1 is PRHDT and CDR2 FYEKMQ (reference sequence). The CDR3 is CASSIYGGGRDTQYF. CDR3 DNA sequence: TGTGCCAGCAGCATATACGGGGGGGGCAGAGATACGCAGTATTTT.

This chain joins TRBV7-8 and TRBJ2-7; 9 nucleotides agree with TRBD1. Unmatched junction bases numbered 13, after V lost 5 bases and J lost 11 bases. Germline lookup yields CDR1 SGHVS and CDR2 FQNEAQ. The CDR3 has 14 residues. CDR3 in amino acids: CASSALTTGGEEYF. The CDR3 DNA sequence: TGTGCCAGCAGCGCACTCACAACAGGGGGCGAAGAGTACTTC. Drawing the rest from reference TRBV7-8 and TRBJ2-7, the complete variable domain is GAGVSQSPRYKVAKRGQDVALRCDPISGHVSLFWYQQALGQGPEFLTYFQNEAQLDKSGLPSDRFFAERPEGSVSTLKIQRTQQEDSAVYLCASSALTTGGEEYFGPGTRLTVT.

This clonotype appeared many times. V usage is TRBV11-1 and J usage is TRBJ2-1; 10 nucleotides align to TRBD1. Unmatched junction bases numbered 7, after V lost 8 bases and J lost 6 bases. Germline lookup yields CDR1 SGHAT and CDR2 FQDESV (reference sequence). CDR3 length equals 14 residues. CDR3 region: CASSWTGGSNEQFF. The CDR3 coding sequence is TGTGCCAGCTCCTGGACAGGGGGATCCAATGAGCAGTTCTTC.

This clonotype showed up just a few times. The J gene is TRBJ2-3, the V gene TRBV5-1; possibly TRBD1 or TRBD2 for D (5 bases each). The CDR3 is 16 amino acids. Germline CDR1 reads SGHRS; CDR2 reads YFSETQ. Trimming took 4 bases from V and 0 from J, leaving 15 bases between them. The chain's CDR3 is CASSPGAPPSTDTQYF. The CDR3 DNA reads TGCGCCAGCAGCCCCGGGGCCCCTCCTAGCACAGATACGCAGTATTTT.

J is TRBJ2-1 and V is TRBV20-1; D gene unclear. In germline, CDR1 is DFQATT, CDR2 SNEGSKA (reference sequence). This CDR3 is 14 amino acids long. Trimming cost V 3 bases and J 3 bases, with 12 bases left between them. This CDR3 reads CSASRDAYYNEQFF. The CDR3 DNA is TGCAGTGCTAGTAGGGATGCGTACTACAATGAGCAGTTCTTC.

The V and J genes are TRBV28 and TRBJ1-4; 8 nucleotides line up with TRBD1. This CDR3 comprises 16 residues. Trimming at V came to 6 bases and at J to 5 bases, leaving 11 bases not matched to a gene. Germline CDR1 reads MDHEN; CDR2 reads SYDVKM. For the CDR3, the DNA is TGTGCCAGCAGCTTAGGGCAGGACAGGGACAATGAAAAACTGTTTTTT. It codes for CASSLGQDRDNEKLFF.

CDR3: CASSPGGVEQFF. CDR3 DNA: TGTGCCAGCTCACCCGGTGGGGTTGAGCAGTTCTTC. The J gene is TRBJ2-1, the V gene TRBV18; D is unresolved. The CDR3 has 12 residues. CDR1 is KGHSH and CDR2 is LQKENI in the germline V gene. The ends were cut back, 3 bases at V and 9 bases at J, with 9 bases in the middle. Supplemented by reference TRBV18 and TRBJ2-1, the full variable domain reads NAGVMQNPRHLVRRRGQEARLRCSPMKGHSHVYWYRQLPEEGLKFMVYLQKENIIDESGMPKERFSAEFPKEGPSILRIQQVVRGDSAAYFCASSPGGVEQFFGPGTRLTVL.

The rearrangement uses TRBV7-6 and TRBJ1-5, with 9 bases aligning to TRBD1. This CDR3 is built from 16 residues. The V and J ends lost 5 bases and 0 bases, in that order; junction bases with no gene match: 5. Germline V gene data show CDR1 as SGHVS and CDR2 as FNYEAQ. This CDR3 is CASSPGQGFSNQPQHF. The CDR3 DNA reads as TGTGCCAGCAGCCCAGGACAGGGGTTTAGCAATCAGCCCCAGCATTTT. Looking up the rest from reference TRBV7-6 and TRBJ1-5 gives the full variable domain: GAGVSQSPRYKVTKRGQDVALRCDPISGHVSLYWYRQALGQGPEFLTYFNYEAQQDKSGLPNDRFSAERPEGSISTLTIQRTEQRDSAMYRCASSPGQGFSNQPQHFGDGTRLSIL.

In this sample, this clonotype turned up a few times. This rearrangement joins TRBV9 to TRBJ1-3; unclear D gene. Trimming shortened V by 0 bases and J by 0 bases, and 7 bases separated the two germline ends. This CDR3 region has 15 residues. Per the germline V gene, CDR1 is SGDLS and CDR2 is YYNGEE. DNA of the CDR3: TGTGCCAGCAGCGTAGACCGGGACTCTGGAAACACCATATATTTT. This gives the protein CASSVDRDSGNTIYF.

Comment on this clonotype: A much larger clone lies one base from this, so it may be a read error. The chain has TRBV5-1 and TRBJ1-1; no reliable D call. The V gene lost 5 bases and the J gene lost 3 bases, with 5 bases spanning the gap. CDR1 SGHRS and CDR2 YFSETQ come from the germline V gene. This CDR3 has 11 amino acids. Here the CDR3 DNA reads TGCGCCAGCAGGTCAGACACTGAAGCTTTCTTT. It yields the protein CASRSDTEAFF. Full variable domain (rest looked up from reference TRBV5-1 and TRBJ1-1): KAGVTQTPRYLIKTRGQQVTLSCSPISGHRSVSWYQQTPGQGLQFLFEYFSETQRNKGNFPGRFSGRQFSNSRSEMNVSTLELGDSALYLCASRSDTEAFFGQGTRLTVV.

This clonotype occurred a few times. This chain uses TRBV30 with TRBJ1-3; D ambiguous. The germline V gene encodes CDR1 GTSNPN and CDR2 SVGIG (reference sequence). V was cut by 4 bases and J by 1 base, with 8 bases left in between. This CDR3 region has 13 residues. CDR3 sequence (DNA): TGTGCCTGGAACCCGTCTTCTGGAAACACCATATATTTT. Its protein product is CAWNPSSGNTIYF.